This paragraph reports one T cell receptor (beta chain). Germline V gene data show CDR1 as KGHSH and CDR2 as LQKENI. The CDR3 is 12 amino acids. V was cut by 1 base and J by 7 bases, with 7 bases left in between. In the original processing: For nucleated cells, counts were estimated from reference gene primer amplification. Repertoires were generated with immunoSEQ multiplex PCR, while TCRdb's copy carries only in-frame clones and drops some. V, J and clone size are those of that table, while D and trimming were read from the DNA. This table holds 150,000 to 170,000 clones, roughly 84% found once. During active infection, Seattle patients enrolled and were then monitored through disease. This entry is derived from a study of blood T cell repertoires in COVID-19. In the study overall: Nucleic acid was either cDNA or gDNA, and it came from T cells, B-cell-depleted T cells, or PBMCs.

This clonotype originated in a woman in her fifties or sixties with COVID-19, enrolled during active disease. Sequencing was performed on peripheral blood. The rearrangement links TRBV18 to TRBJ1-1; weak D call: TRBD1 (5 bases). The chain's CDR3 is CASSPLGDEAFF. The CDR3 nucleotides are TGTGCCAGCTCACCACTAGGGGATGAAGCTTTCTTT.